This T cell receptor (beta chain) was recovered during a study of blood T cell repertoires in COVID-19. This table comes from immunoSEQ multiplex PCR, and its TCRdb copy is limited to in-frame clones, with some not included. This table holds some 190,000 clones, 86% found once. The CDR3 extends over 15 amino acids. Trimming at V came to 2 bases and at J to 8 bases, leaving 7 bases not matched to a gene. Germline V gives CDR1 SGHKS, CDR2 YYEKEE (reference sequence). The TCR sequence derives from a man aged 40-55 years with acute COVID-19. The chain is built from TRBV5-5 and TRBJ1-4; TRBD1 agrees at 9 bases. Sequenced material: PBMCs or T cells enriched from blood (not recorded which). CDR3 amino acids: CASSLEQGAGEKLFF. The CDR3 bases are TGTGCCAGCAGCTTAGAACAGGGGGCGGGAGAAAAACTGTTTTTT.